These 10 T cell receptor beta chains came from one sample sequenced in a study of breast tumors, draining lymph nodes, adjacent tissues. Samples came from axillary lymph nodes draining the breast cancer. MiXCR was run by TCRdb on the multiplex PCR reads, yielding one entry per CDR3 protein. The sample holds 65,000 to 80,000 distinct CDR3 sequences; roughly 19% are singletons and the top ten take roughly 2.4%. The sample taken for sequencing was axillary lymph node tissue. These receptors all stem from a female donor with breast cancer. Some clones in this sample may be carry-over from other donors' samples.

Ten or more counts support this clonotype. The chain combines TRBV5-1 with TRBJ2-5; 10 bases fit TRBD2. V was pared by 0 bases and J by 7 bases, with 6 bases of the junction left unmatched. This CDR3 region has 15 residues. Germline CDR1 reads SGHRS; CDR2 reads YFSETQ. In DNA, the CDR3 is TGCGCCAGCAGCTTGGACCCAGCGGGAGGGGGGACCCAGTACTTC. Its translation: CASSLDPAGGGTQYF.

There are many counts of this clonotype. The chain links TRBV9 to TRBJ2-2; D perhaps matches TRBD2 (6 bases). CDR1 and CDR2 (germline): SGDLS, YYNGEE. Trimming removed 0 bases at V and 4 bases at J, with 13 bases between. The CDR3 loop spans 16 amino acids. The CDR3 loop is CASSVELGLPTGELFF. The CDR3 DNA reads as TGTGCCAGCAGCGTAGAGTTGGGACTCCCCACCGGGGAGCTGTTTTTT.

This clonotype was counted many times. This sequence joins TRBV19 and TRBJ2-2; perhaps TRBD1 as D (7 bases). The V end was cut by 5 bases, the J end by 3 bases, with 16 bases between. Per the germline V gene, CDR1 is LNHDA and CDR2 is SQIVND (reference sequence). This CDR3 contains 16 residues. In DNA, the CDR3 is TGTGCCAGTAGTTCGGCGGGACAGTCGGACACCGGGGAGCTGTTTTTT. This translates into CASSSAGQSDTGELFF.

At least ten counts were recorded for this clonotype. This chain's CDR3 is CASSLGLAGVGGTDTQYF. CDR3 bases: TGTGCCAGCAGTCTGGGACTAGCGGGAGTTGGGGGCACAGATACGCAGTATTTT. The chain combines TRBV6-5 with TRBJ2-3, with 14 bases aligning to TRBD2. Germline values: CDR1 MNHEY, CDR2 SVGAGI. V lost 5 bases to trimming and J lost 1 base; unmatched junction nucleotides: 8. The CDR3 has 18 residues.

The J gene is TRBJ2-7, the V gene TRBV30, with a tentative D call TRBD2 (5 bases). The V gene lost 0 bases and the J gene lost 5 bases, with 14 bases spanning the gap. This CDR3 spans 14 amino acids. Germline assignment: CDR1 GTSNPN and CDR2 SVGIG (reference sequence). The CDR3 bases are TGTGCCTGGAGTGTAGGTGGGAGTCACAACGAGCAGTACTTC. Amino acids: CAWSVGGSHNEQYF.

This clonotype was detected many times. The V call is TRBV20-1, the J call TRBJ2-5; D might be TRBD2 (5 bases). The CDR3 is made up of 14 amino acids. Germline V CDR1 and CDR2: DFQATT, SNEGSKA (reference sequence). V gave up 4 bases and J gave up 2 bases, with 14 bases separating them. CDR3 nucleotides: TGCAGTGCTATAGGCGAGGGAAGTCAAGAGACCCAGTACTTC. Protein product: CSAIGEGSQETQYF.

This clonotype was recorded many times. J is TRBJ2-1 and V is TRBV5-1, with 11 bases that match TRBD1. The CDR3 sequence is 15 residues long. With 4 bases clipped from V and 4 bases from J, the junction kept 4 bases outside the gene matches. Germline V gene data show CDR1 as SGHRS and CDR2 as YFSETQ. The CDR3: CASSPDRGLYNEQFF. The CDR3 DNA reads TGCGCCAGCAGCCCGGACAGGGGGCTGTACAATGAGCAGTTCTTC.

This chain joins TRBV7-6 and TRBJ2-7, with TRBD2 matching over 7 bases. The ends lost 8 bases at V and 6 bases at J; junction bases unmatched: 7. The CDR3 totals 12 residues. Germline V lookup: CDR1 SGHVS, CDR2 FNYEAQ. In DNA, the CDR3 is TGTGCCAGCGAGCCGGGGGGTGGCGAGCAGTACTTC. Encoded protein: CASEPGGGEQYF.

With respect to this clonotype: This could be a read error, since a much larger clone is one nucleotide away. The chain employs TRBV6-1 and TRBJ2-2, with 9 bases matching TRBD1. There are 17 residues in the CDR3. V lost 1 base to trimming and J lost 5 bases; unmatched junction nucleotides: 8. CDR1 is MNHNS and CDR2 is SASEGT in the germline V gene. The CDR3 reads CASSEVPGQGLTGELFF. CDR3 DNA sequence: TGTGCCAGCAGTGAAGTGCCGGGACAGGGACTTACCGGGGAGCTGTTTTTT.

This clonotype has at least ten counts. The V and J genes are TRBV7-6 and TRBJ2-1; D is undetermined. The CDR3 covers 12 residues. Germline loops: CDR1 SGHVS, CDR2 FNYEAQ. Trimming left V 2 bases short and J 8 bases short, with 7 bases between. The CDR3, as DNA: TGTGCCAGCAGCTTACTTATAGATGAGCAGTTCTTC. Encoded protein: CASSLLIDEQFF.